A single sample gave rise to the 8 T cell receptor beta chains below, sequenced in a study of beta chain features in type 1 diabetes. The entirety of the isolated RNA underwent reverse transcription, so expressed TCRB transcripts were sequenced. The data were produced by immunoSEQ multiplex PCR, yet TCRdb's version contains in-frame clones alone and is incomplete. The sample holds 250,000 to 300,000 clones, around 22% seen once. Their cognate antigens are unknown. Points from the study as a whole: TCRB CDR3s were moderately but significantly shorter in Type 1 diabetes patients in all four CD4+ subsets.

Input material: naive CD4+ T cells from blood. These receptors all come from a woman aged 30 to 39 with type 1 diabetes.

This clone was seen a handful of times. This sequence joins TRBV6-5 and TRBJ2-1; 12 positions agree with TRBD1. V trimming: 5 bases; J trimming: 7 bases; junction bases outside the gene matches: 3. Germline assignment: CDR1 MNHEY and CDR2 SVGAGI. This CDR3 spans 14 amino acids. The CDR3 DNA sequence: TGTGCCAGCAGTCGGGACAGGGGGCCGAATGAGCAGTTCTTC. Translation gives CASSRDRGPNEQFF.

J is TRBJ2-5 and V is TRBV28, with 8 bases aligning to TRBD2. The CDR3 consists of 15 residues. The germline V gene encodes CDR1 MDHEN and CDR2 SYDVKM. With 8 bases clipped from V and 5 bases from J, the junction kept 13 bases outside the gene matches. CDR3 protein: CASYTREGYGETQYF. The CDR3 DNA reads TGTGCCAGCTACACCCGGGAGGGGTACGGGGAGACCCAGTACTTC.

The CDR3 here is CASSPSGRGEQYF. The CDR3 nucleotides read TGTGCCAGCAGCCCGTCCGGTAGGGGCGAGCAGTACTTC. The V gene is TRBV7-6, the J gene TRBJ2-7; tentatively, D is TRBD1 (5 bases). With 5 bases removed from V and 6 bases from J, the gap between germline ends came to 14 bases. The CDR3 covers 13 residues. Germline CDR1 is SGHVS and CDR2 is FNYEAQ.

V is TRBV13 and J is TRBJ1-5; no firm D call. Germline V gives CDR1 PRHDT, CDR2 FYEKMQ (reference sequence). Between the trimmed V and J ends, which lost 0 bases and 6 bases, there was a span of 9 bases. There are 14 residues in the CDR3. The CDR3 region is CASSLGKEGQPQHF. CDR3 coding DNA: TGTGCCAGCAGCTTAGGGAAAGAGGGTCAGCCCCAGCATTTT.

V and J are TRBV25-1 and TRBJ1-2; D uncertain. V was cut by 4 bases and J by 7 bases, with 13 bases left in between. From germline, CDR1 is MGHDK and CDR2 SYGVNS. The CDR3 length is 13 residues. The CDR3 protein is CASSGGGVSGYTF. DNA for the CDR3: TGTGCCAGCAGTGGAGGAGGAGTCAGTGGCTACACCTTC.

This clone was seen more than once but under ten times. The chain employs TRBV20-1 and TRBJ1-2, with a possible D match to TRBD1 (6 bases). Germline values: CDR1 DFQATT, CDR2 SNEGSKA (reference sequence). This CDR3 comprises 11 residues. Trimming left V 4 bases short and J 6 bases short, with 9 bases between. This CDR3 reads CSANQGNGYTF. CDR3 DNA sequence: TGCAGTGCTAACCAGGGGAATGGCTACACCTTC.

The CDR3 DNA reads as TGTGCCAGCAGCCGGATACTATCTAGCGGGTACCAAGAGACCCAGTACTTC. It is translated as CASSRILSSGYQETQYF. The chain combines TRBV28 with TRBJ2-5, with 8 positions matching TRBD2. Trimming removed 6 bases from V and 0 bases from J; junction bases left unmatched: 12. The CDR3 covers 17 residues. The germline gives CDR1 MDHEN, CDR2 SYDVKM.

The genes are TRBV2 and TRBJ2-3; no reliable D call. Per the germline V gene, CDR1 is SNHLY and CDR2 is FYNNEI. The V end was cut by 6 bases, the J end by 1 base, with 11 bases between. The CDR3 has 14 residues. This CDR3 reads CASSLEAGTDTQYF. The CDR3 coding sequence is TGTGCCAGCAGCCTAGAGGCGGGCACAGATACGCAGTATTTT.